A single sample gave rise to the 10 T cell receptor beta chains below, sequenced in a study of shared clonotypes between healthy human individuals. TCRdb keeps only in-frame clones here, not all; method: immunoSEQ multiplex PCR. The sample lists about 1,500,000 clones, 95% to 97% occurring once. The sequenced sample was naive CD4+ T cells sorted from blood. The subset is: CD45RA+ positively selected. The receptor source for this set is a man aged 25-40 years in good health.

The chain joins TRBV7-9 to TRBJ2-7; D call uncertain. CDR1 and CDR2 from the germline V gene are SEHNR and FQNEAQ (reference sequence). V dropped 6 bases and J dropped 0 bases, with 12 bases sitting between them. There are 14 residues in the CDR3. The CDR3 is CASSSGLRSYEQYF. CDR3 nucleotide sequence: TGTGCCAGCAGTTCCGGGCTCCGCTCCTACGAGCAGTACTTC.

This clone has only one observation. The chain carries TRBV30 and TRBJ2-6; TRBD1 is a possible D gene (7 bases). Germline-derived CDR1 and CDR2 are GTSNPN and SVGIG (reference sequence). Trimming took off 5 bases at V and 1 base at J, with 18 bases between the two ends. This CDR3 has 17 amino acids. The CDR3 coding sequence is TGTGCCTGGTGGAGGGGGCCTACCAGGTCTGGGGCCAACGTCCTGACTTTC. Translation gives CAWWRGPTRSGANVLTF.

The V gene is TRBV10-3, the J gene TRBJ1-2, with TRBD1 identical over 12 bases. In germline, CDR1 is ENHRY, CDR2 SYGVKD. The CDR3 runs 15 residues. Unmatched junction bases numbered 6, after V lost 7 bases and J lost 3 bases. CDR3 loop: CAINGDRGRDYGYTF. The CDR3 nucleotides read TGTGCCATCAACGGGGACAGGGGGCGAGACTATGGCTACACCTTC.

This clone was seen once. This sequence joins TRBV18 and TRBJ2-3, with 8 bases aligning to TRBD2. The V gene's germline CDR1 is KGHSH and CDR2 LQKENI. Trimming cost V 3 bases and J 6 bases; bases outside gene matches: 8. The CDR3 has 15 residues. The DNA of the CDR3 is TGTGCCAGCTCACCCCCGGGACTAGTAATGGATACGCAGTATTTT. Protein: CASSPPGLVMDTQYF.

The chain has TRBV5-4 and TRBJ1-2; D call uncertain. CDR1 and CDR2 from the germline V gene are SGHNT and YYREEE (reference sequence). The CDR3 totals 12 residues. Trimming shortened V by 0 bases and J by 6 bases, and 6 bases separated the two germline ends. The CDR3 region has the DNA TGTGCCAGCAGCTTGGGTTTTGATGGCTACACCTTC. The encoded protein is CASSLGFDGYTF.

The rearrangement joins TRBV13 to TRBJ2-5; D remains ambiguous. Germline V gene sequence: CDR1 PRHDT, CDR2 FYEKMQ (reference sequence). V lost 0 bases to trimming and J lost 2 bases, with 16 bases between them. This CDR3 region has 17 residues. The CDR3, as DNA: TGTGCCAGCAGCTTAGGGCTACCCCACCGAACTCAAGAGACCCAGTACTTC. It yields the protein CASSLGLPHRTQETQYF.

V gene TRBV28 combines with J gene TRBJ2-6; the D is unclear. The CDR3 sequence is 12 residues long. V lost 6 bases and J 3 bases, leaving 3 bases between the germline ends. Germline V CDR1 and CDR2: MDHEN, SYDVKM. CDR3: CASRIGANVLTF. The CDR3 coding sequence is TGTGCCAGCAGGATTGGGGCCAACGTCCTGACTTTC. Drawing the rest from reference TRBV28 and TRBJ2-6, the complete variable domain is DVKVTQSSRYLVKRTGEKVFLECVQDMDHENMFWYRQDPGLGLRLIYFSYDVKMKEKGDIPEGYSVSREKKERFSLILESASTNQTSMYLCASRIGANVLTFGAGSRLTVL.

This clone was seen only once. The rearrangement links TRBV30 to TRBJ2-1; perhaps D is TRBD1 or TRBD2 (5 bases each). The CDR3 has 17 amino acids. V was trimmed by 7 bases and J by 0 bases, leaving 22 bases between them. Germline CDR1 and CDR2: GTSNPN and SVGIG (reference sequence). In nucleotides, the CDR3 is TGTGCCTTGAAGGGACCAAAACCTTTCGGCTCCTACAATGAGCAGTTCTTC. Its protein is CALKGPKPFGSYNEQFF. Complete variable domain (other parts from reference TRBV30 and TRBJ2-1): SQTIHQWPATLVQPVGSPLSLECTVEGTSNPNLYWYRQAAGRGLQLLFYSVGIGQISSEVPQNLSASRPQDRQFILSSKKLLLSDSGFYLCALKGPKPFGSYNEQFFGPGTRLTVL.

V and J are TRBV7-6 and TRBJ2-7; D may be TRBD1 or TRBD2 (5 bases each). Germline V gene data show CDR1 as SGHVS and CDR2 as FNYEAQ. The CDR3 is 14 amino acids. V was cut by 5 bases and J by 0 bases, with 11 bases left in between. The CDR3 coding sequence is TGTGCCAGCAGCCTGCAGGGAGCCTCCTACGAGCAGTACTTC. This codes for CASSLQGASYEQYF.

This clone has only a few counts. The gene calls are TRBV7-2 and TRBJ1-4; D not certain. The CDR3 length is 14 residues. V was pared by 1 base and J by 4 bases, with 7 bases between. Germline loops: CDR1 SGHTA, CDR2 FQGNSA. CDR3 region: CASSLVFGNEKLFF. Here the CDR3 DNA reads TGTGCCAGCAGCTTAGTCTTCGGTAATGAAAAACTGTTTTTT.